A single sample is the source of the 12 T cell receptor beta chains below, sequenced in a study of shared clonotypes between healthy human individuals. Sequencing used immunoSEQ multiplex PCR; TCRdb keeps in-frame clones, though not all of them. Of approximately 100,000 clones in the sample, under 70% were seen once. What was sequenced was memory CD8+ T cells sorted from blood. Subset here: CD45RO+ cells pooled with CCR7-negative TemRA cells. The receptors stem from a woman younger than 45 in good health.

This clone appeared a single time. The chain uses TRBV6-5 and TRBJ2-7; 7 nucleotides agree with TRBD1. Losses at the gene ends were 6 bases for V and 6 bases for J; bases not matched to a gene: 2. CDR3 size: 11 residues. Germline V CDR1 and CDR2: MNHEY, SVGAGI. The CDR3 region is CASRRQGEQYF. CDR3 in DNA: TGTGCCAGCAGGCGACAGGGCGAGCAGTACTTC.

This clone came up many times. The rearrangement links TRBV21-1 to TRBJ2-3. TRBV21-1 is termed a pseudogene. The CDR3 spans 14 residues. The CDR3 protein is CASSIRAPRDTQYF. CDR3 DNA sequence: TGTGCCAGCAGCATCCGGGCCCCTAGGGATACGCAGTATTTT.

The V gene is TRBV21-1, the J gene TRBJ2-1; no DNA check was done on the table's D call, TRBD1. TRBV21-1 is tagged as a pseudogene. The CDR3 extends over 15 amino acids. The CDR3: CASSKERTGVNEQFF. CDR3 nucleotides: TGTGCCAGCAGCAAAGAACGGACAGGGGTCAATGAGCAGTTCTTC.

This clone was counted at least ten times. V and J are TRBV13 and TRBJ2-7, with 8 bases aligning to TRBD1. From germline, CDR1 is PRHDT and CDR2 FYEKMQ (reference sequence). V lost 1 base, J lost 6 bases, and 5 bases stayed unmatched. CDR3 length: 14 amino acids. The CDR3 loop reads CASSLEGTGGEQYF. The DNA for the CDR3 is TGTGCCAGCAGCTTAGAGGGAACAGGGGGCGAGCAGTACTTC.

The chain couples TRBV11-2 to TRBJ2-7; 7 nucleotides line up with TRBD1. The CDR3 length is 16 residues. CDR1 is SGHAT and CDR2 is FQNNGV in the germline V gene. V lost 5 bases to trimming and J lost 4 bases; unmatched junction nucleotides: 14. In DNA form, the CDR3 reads TGTGCCAGCAGCCCCCGGGACAGTGAAATTTCTTACGAGCAGTACTTC. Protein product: CASSPRDSEISYEQYF.

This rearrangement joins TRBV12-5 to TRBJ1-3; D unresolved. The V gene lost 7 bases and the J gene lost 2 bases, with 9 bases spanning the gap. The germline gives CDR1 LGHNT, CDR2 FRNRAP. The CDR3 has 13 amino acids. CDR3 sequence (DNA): TGTGCTAGTGCGGGTTTTCCTGGAAACACCATATATTTT. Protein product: CASAGFPGNTIYF.

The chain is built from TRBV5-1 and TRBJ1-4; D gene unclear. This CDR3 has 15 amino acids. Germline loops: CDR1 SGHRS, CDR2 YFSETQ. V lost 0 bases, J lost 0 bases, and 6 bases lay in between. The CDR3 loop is CASSLGVSTNEKLFF. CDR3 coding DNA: TGCGCCAGCAGCTTGGGAGTGTCAACTAATGAAAAACTGTTTTTT. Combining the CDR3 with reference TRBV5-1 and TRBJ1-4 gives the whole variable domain KAGVTQTPRYLIKTRGQQVTLSCSPISGHRSVSWYQQTPGQGLQFLFEYFSETQRNKGNFPGRFSGRQFSNSRSEMNVSTLELGDSALYLCASSLGVSTNEKLFFGSGTQLSVL.

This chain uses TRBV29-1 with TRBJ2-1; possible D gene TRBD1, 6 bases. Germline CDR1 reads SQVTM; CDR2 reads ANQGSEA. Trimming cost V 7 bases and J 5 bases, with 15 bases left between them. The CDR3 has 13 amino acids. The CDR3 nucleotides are TGCAGCGCACACAGGGTGCTCCACAATGAGCAGTTCTTC. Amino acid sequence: CSAHRVLHNEQFF.

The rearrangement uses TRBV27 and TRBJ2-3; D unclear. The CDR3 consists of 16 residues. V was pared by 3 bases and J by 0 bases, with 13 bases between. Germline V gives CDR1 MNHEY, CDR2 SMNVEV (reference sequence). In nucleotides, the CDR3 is TGTGCCAGCAGTTTCCTGGGTTCCCCTAGCACAGATACGCAGTATTTT. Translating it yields CASSFLGSPSTDTQYF.

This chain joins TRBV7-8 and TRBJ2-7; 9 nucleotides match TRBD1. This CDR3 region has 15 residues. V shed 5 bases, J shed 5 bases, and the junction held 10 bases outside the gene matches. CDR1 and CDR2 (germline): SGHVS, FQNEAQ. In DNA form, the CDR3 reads TGTGCCAGCAGCGCCCACAGGGGGCGCCCCCACGAGCAGTACTTC. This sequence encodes CASSAHRGRPHEQYF.

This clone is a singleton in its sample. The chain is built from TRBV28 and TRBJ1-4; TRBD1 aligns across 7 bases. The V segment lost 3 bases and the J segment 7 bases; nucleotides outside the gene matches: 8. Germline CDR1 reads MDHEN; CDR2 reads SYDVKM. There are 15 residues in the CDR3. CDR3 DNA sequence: TGTGCCAGCAGTTTGAACCGGTGGGACAGTGAAAAACTGTTTTTT. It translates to CASSLNRWDSEKLFF.

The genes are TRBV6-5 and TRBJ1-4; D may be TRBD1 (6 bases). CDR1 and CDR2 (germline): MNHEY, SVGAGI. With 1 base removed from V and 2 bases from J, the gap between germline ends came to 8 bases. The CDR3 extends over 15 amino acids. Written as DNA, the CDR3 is TGTGCCAGCAGTTACTTCAGGGGCACTAATGAAAAACTGTTTTTT. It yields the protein CASSYFRGTNEKLFF.